This T cell receptor (beta chain) was observed in a study of OX40 agonist ivuxolimab in advanced cancers. Across the whole study: The study treated patients with ivuxolimab, an agonistic anti-OX40 (CD134) antibody.

Repertoires were generated with immunoSEQ multiplex PCR, while TCRdb's copy carries only in-frame clones and drops some. Of some 32,000 clones listed, roughly 84% are singletons. Germline CDR1 MGHRA, CDR2 YSYEKL. The CDR3 length is 14 residues. V lost 5 bases to trimming and J lost 4 bases; unmatched junction nucleotides: 4. About this clone: The target antigen is unknown.

Study results and limitations: Expanded clones tended on average to be more numerous among CD8+ T cells than CD4+. Partly responding patients at 0.1-3.0 mg/kg showed some of the smallest clonal expansion.

The sample was CD4+ or CD8+ T cells sorted from blood, taken in a trial of the OX40 agonist ivuxolimab. This clonotype was obtained from an adult with an advanced solid tumor such as melanoma, head and neck, liver or kidney cancer. The gene calls are TRBV4-1 and TRBJ2-7, with 11 bases that match TRBD1. CDR3 nucleotide sequence: TGCGCCAGCAGCGCGGGACAGGGGGGTTACGAGCAGTACTTC. This codes for CASSAGQGGYEQYF.